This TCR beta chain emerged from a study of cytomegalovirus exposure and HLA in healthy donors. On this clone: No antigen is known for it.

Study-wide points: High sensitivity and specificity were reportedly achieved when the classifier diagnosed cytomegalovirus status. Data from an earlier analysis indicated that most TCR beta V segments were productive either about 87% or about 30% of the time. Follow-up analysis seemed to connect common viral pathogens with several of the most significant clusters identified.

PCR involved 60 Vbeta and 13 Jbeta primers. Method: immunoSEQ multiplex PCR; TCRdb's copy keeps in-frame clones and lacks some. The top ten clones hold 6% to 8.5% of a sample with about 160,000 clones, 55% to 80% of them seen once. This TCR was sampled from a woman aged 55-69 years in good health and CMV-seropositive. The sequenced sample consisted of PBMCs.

This CDR3 reads CASSLLAGGGEQYF. The CDR3 DNA reads as TGTGCCAGCAGTTTACTAGCGGGAGGTGGCGAGCAGTACTTC. The chain employs TRBV27 and TRBJ2-7; 11 positions match TRBD2. V lost 2 bases, J lost 6 bases, and 3 bases stayed unmatched. This CDR3 has 14 amino acids. Germline V lookup: CDR1 MNHEY, CDR2 SMNVEV (reference sequence).